This T cell receptor beta chain was sequenced in a study of blood T cell repertoires in COVID-19. Study overall: Specimens from acute and convalescent COVID-19 originated in the United States, Italy and Spain. Sources were T cells, B-cell-depleted T cells, or PBMCs; the material itself was cDNA or gDNA.

How the authors handled the data: Researchers report that nucleated cell counts were estimated from reference gene primer amplification. Sequencing used immunoSEQ multiplex PCR; TCRdb keeps in-frame clones, though not all of them. D and trimming were read from the DNA, whereas the V and J calls and clone size are those reported in that table. The data hold about 200,000 clones, with roughly 84% observed a single time. The trim removed 1 base at V and 2 bases at J, leaving 2 bases unmatched. There are 17 residues in the CDR3. Germline lookup yields CDR1 LGHNA and CDR2 YNFKEQ. V gene TRBV4-2 combines with J gene TRBJ2-3; 14 nucleotides agree with TRBD2. This TCR derives from a human donor in a cohort sampled during active COVID-19. The sequencing input was peripheral blood. The CDR3 bases are TGTGCCAGCAGCCAAGGACTAGCGGGAGGGGACACAGATACGCAGTATTTT. Its translation: CASSQGLAGGDTDTQYF.